The 32 T cell receptor beta chains reported below all come from one sample, sequenced in a study of beta chain features in type 1 diabetes. Regarding the study as a whole: Type 1 diabetes patients had TCRB CDR3s that were shorter (moderately but significantly so) in all four CD4+ subsets.

These TCRs are of unknown antigen specificity. Of the isolated RNA, all was reverse transcribed, and so the sequenced material was expressed TCRB transcripts. Produced via immunoSEQ multiplex PCR; TCRdb's table is partial and in-frame only. The table lists hundreds of thousands of clones, roughly 12% of them singletons. The specimen sequenced was naive CD4+ T cells from blood. The receptors derive from a man younger than 35 with type 1 diabetes.

This clone was found a few times. The chain recombines TRBV6-6 with TRBJ1-1, with D tentatively TRBD1 (6 bases). Trimming stripped 7 bases from V and 5 bases from J, with 11 bases between. Germline CDR1 reads MNHNY; CDR2 reads SVGAGI (reference sequence). The CDR3 length is 12 residues. CDR3 nucleotides: TGTGCCAGCAACAGGGCCGGTACTGAAGCTTTCTTT. The encoded protein is CASNRAGTEAFF.

The chain uses TRBV5-1 and TRBJ2-1; TRBD1 matches 9 bases. There are 13 residues in the CDR3. With V trimmed by 4 bases and J by 7 bases, 3 bases remained unmatched. Germline CDR1 and CDR2: SGHRS and YFSETQ. CDR3 sequence (DNA): TGCGCCAGCAGCACGGACAGGGGTAATGAGCAGTTCTTC. It codes for CASSTDRGNEQFF.

The chain couples TRBV5-6 to TRBJ2-6, with TRBD1 matching over 11 bases. Looked up from germline, CDR1 is SGHDT and CDR2 is YYEEEE. This CDR3 spans 16 amino acids. The trim removed 5 bases at V and 3 bases at J, leaving 4 bases unmatched. The CDR3 is CASRADRGHGANVLTF. The CDR3 nucleotides read TGTGCCAGCAGAGCGGACAGGGGGCATGGGGCCAACGTCCTGACTTTC.

There are a few counts of this clone. The chain joins TRBV15 to TRBJ2-7; D not certain. The CDR3 runs to 14 residues. Germline CDR1 LNHNV, CDR2 YYDKDF (reference sequence). V lost 0 bases to trimming and J lost 2 bases, with 8 bases between them. This CDR3 is CATSREVMTYEQYF. CDR3 bases: TGTGCCACCAGCAGAGAAGTAATGACCTACGAGCAGTACTTC.

For this clone: The junction and the germline gene differ at one end; a read error may be behind it. V gene TRBV2 combines with J gene TRBJ2-4; 8 positions match TRBD2. CDR1 and CDR2 (germline): SNHLY, FYNNEI. The CDR3 has 12 amino acids. CDR3 residues: CASSEAGGGTVF. The CDR3 DNA reads TGTGCCAGCAGTGAAGCCGGGGGGGGAACGGTTTTC.

This clone appeared a few times. This rearrangement joins TRBV21-1 to TRBJ2-7; TRBD2 was called by the table and not checked on the DNA. TRBV21-1 is described as a pseudogene. This CDR3 spans 14 amino acids. The CDR3 DNA follows: TGTGCCAGCAGCAAACTAGCGGGTTGCTACGAGCAGTACTTC. Translating it yields CASSKLAGCYEQYF.

V and J are TRBV7-9 and TRBJ1-2; D is unclear. This CDR3 is built from 14 residues. Trimming pared 2 bases from V and 5 bases from J, leaving 12 bases between. CDR1 is SEHNR, CDR2 FQNEAQ, per germline (reference sequence). The CDR3 DNA reads as TGTGCCAGCAGCTTAATTGGGCATTCTTATGGCTACACCTTC. Translation: CASSLIGHSYGYTF.

This clone was detected once. The J gene is TRBJ2-7, the V gene TRBV18; TRBD1 matches 9 bases. The CDR3 has 14 residues. Germline values: CDR1 KGHSH, CDR2 LQKENI. V was clipped by 5 bases and J by 3 bases; unmatched bases: 5. CDR3 sequence: CASSSGTGFYEQYF. DNA for the CDR3: TGTGCCAGCTCATCCGGGACAGGGTTCTACGAGCAGTACTTC.

V and J are TRBV7-3 and TRBJ1-2, with 10 nucleotides matching TRBD1. In germline, CDR1 is SGHTA, CDR2 FQGTGA. The CDR3 has 14 residues. V was pared by 5 bases and J by 4 bases, with 4 bases of the junction left unmatched. CDR3: CASSPGQGTYGYTF. The CDR3 nucleotides are TGTGCCAGCAGCCCGGGACAGGGGACCTATGGCTACACCTTC.

This clone has more than one count but fewer than ten. The rearrangement joins TRBV7-9 to TRBJ1-1; D is ambiguous. Trimming left V 6 bases short and J 6 bases short, with 11 bases between. CDR1 is SEHNR, CDR2 FQNEAQ, per germline (reference sequence). The CDR3 runs 12 residues. CDR3 protein: CASSLDISEAFF. CDR3 bases: TGTGCCAGCAGTCTCGACATCTCTGAAGCTTTCTTT.

This clone showed up just a few times. The genes are TRBV14 and TRBJ2-2; D is undetermined. Germline CDR1 is SGHDN and CDR2 is FVKESK. The CDR3 covers 12 residues. Trimming stripped 1 base from V and 6 bases from J, with 3 bases between. The CDR3 spells CASSQGPGELFF. The CDR3 DNA is TGTGCCAGCAGCCAAGGGCCCGGGGAGCTGTTTTTT. The entire variable domain, with the rest obtained from reference TRBV14 and TRBJ2-2, is as follows: EAGVTQFPSHSVIEKGQTVTLRCDPISGHDNLYWYRRVMGKEIKFLLHFVKESKQDESGMPNNRFLAERTGGTYSTLKVQPAELEDSGVYFCASSQGPGELFFGEGSRLTVL.

This clone has only a few counts. The rearrangement joins TRBV18 to TRBJ1-6, with D uncertain. CDR3 length: 14 residues. V was clipped by 3 bases and J by 13 bases, with 16 bases between them. The germline gives CDR1 KGHSH, CDR2 LQKENI. In nucleotides, the CDR3 is TGTGCCAGCTCACCGGACGTCTCTTGGTCTCCCCTCCACTTT. Residues: CASSPDVSWSPLHF.

The sample holds a few counts of this clone. The V gene is TRBV6-1, the J gene TRBJ1-1; D not resolved. This CDR3 is built from 15 residues. Germline V gene lookup returns CDR1 MNHNS and CDR2 SASEGT. Between the trimmed V and J ends, which lost 1 base and 2 bases, there was a span of 11 bases. The CDR3 bases are TGTGCCAGCAGTGAAGGGGCAGGCAGTAACACTGAAGCTTTCTTT. The encoded protein is CASSEGAGSNTEAFF.

The J gene is TRBJ1-6, the V gene TRBV7-9; D is undetermined. Germline CDR1 SEHNR, CDR2 FQNEAQ (reference sequence). The CDR3 spans 19 residues. The V end was cut by 0 bases, the J end by 7 bases, with 22 bases between. CDR3 DNA: TGTGCCAGCAGCTTAGCGTACGGACCGATGAATCCAATCAATTCACCCCTCCACTTT. It codes for CASSLAYGPMNPINSPLHF. The full variable domain, completed using reference TRBV7-9 and TRBJ1-6, is DTGVSQNPRHKITKRGQNVTFRCDPISEHNRLYWYRQTLGQGPEFLTYFQNEAQLEKSRLLSDRFSAERPKGSFSTLEIQRTEQGDSAMYLCASSLAYGPMNPINSPLHFGNGTRLTVT.

CDR3 sequence: CSVEGPQGANTEAFF. CDR3 DNA: TGCAGCGTTGAAGGGCCCCAGGGCGCGAACACTGAAGCTTTCTTT. The chain uses TRBV29-1 and TRBJ1-1; possible D gene TRBD1, 5 bases. In germline, CDR1 is SQVTM, CDR2 ANQGSEA. Trimming took off 1 base at V and 1 base at J, with 13 bases between the two ends. This CDR3 contains 15 residues.

This clone was seen a handful of times. The rearrangement links TRBV5-1 to TRBJ2-2; a weak D match, TRBD1 (5 bases). V was clipped by 0 bases and J by 0 bases, with 6 bases between them. In germline, CDR1 is SGHRS, CDR2 YFSETQ. The CDR3 sequence is 15 residues long. The chain's CDR3 is CASSLEQANTGELFF. The CDR3 region has the DNA TGCGCCAGCAGCTTGGAACAGGCGAACACCGGGGAGCTGTTTTTT.

This chain connects TRBV5-1 to TRBJ1-5, with TRBD1 matching over 7 bases. Germline trimming cut 0 bases from V and 3 bases from J; bases unmatched to any gene: 3. The CDR3 length is 15 residues. Germline V gene lookup returns CDR1 SGHRS and CDR2 YFSETQ. The CDR3 here is CASSLDGQVNQPQHF. CDR3 sequence (DNA): TGCGCCAGCAGCTTGGACGGACAGGTCAATCAGCCCCAGCATTTT.

This clone was seen a few times. This chain uses TRBV4-1 with TRBJ1-5; 7 nucleotides agree with TRBD1. The V segment lost 1 base and the J segment 6 bases; nucleotides outside the gene matches: 9. The CDR3 is made up of 16 amino acids. Germline V gene data show CDR1 as MGHRA and CDR2 as YSYEKL. The CDR3 reads CASSQGQGPLGQPQHF. Here the CDR3 DNA reads TGCGCCAGCAGCCAAGGACAGGGACCATTGGGTCAGCCCCAGCATTTT.

The chain combines TRBV14 with TRBJ2-5; a possible D gene is TRBD2 (6 bases). The CDR3 length is 15 residues. Germline assignment: CDR1 SGHDN and CDR2 FVKESK. Trimming took off 4 bases at V and 4 bases at J, with 16 bases between the two ends. The chain's CDR3 is CASSPRLGEVETQYF. Here the CDR3 DNA reads TGTGCCAGCAGCCCCCGACTAGGAGAAGTAGAGACCCAGTACTTC.

The V and J genes are TRBV11-1 and TRBJ2-6; 8 nucleotides agree with TRBD1. After removal of 4 bases from V and 1 base from J, the junction contained 9 bases not matched to a gene. Looked up from germline, CDR1 is SGHAT and CDR2 is FQDESV (reference sequence). The CDR3 has 18 amino acids. The CDR3 spells CASSSGQGFWSGANVLTF. The CDR3 DNA is TGTGCCAGCAGCTCAGGACAGGGATTTTGGTCTGGGGCCAACGTCCTGACTTTC.

J is TRBJ1-2 and V is TRBV10-2, with D perhaps TRBD1 (5 bases). Looked up from germline, CDR1 is WSHSY and CDR2 is SAAADI. V was shortened by 8 bases and J by 4 bases, with 14 bases between the two germline ends. The CDR3 consists of 13 residues. The CDR3 region has the DNA TGCGCCAGCCTTAGGCAGGGAGCCTATGGCTACACCTTC. It specifies CASLRQGAYGYTF.

V is TRBV18 and J is TRBJ2-5; 9 bases line up with TRBD2. Per germline, CDR1 KGHSH and CDR2 LQKENI. The CDR3 spans 17 residues. Unmatched junction bases numbered 10, after V lost 4 bases and J lost 1 base. The CDR3 DNA reads TGTGCCAGCTCACTGCTGCGAGCGGGGGGACCCCAAGAGACCCAGTACTTC. It is translated as CASSLLRAGGPQETQYF.

This clone was detected only a few times. V gene TRBV25-1 combines with J gene TRBJ1-2; D is possibly TRBD1 (5 bases). The ends were cut back, 3 bases at V and 8 bases at J, with 13 bases in the middle. The CDR3 is made up of 13 amino acids. From germline, CDR1 is MGHDK and CDR2 SYGVNS. Here the CDR3 reads CASSDRDLGGYTF. In nucleotides, the CDR3 is TGTGCCAGCAGTGACCGGGACTTAGGAGGCTACACCTTC.

Only a few counts were recorded for this clone. The rearrangement joins TRBV7-2 to TRBJ2-5; 9 nucleotides line up with TRBD1. The CDR3 has 15 residues. V gave up 4 bases and J gave up 4 bases; unmatched junction bases: 7. Looked up from germline, CDR1 is SGHTA and CDR2 is FQGNSA. CDR3 sequence reads: CASSWGTGYTETQYF. The CDR3 coding sequence is TGTGCCAGCAGCTGGGGGACAGGGTATACAGAGACCCAGTACTTC.

V usage is TRBV6-5 and J usage is TRBJ1-1; TRBD1 is a possible D gene (5 bases). Trimming took 6 bases from V and 1 from J, leaving 12 bases between them. The CDR3 spans 14 residues. Germline V gene data show CDR1 as MNHEY and CDR2 as SVGAGI. The DNA for the CDR3 is TGTGCCAGCAGCCTCCCTGGGGGGAACACTGAAGCTTTCTTT. Protein product: CASSLPGGNTEAFF.

This clone was seen more than once but under ten times. This chain joins TRBV18 and TRBJ2-7, with a weak D call TRBD2 (7 bases). Germline CDR1 is KGHSH and CDR2 is LQKENI. Trimming took 3 bases from V and 4 from J, leaving 16 bases between them. This CDR3 is built from 15 residues. CDR3 nucleotides: TGTGCCAGCTCACCGGCCGGGGGGCCAGAATACGAGCAGTACTTC. It specifies CASSPAGGPEYEQYF.

This clone was found many times. This sample also contains other DNA sequences that code for the same CDR3. The chain combines TRBV7-9 with TRBJ2-5, with D perhaps TRBD2 (5 bases). Germline CDR1 and CDR2: SEHNR and FQNEAQ (reference sequence). V lost 5 bases, J lost 5 bases, and 6 bases lay in between. The CDR3 consists of 11 residues. CDR3 sequence reads: CASSPGETQYF. CDR3 in DNA: TGTGCCAGCAGCCCGGGGGAGACCCAGTACTTC.

The J gene is TRBJ2-1, the V gene TRBV29-1; 7 bases are a match to TRBD2. Trimming cost V 1 base and J 0 bases; bases outside gene matches: 9. Germline loops: CDR1 SQVTM, CDR2 ANQGSEA. The CDR3 extends over 17 amino acids. The CDR3 coding sequence is TGCAGCGTTGAAGCCCTTGGGGGGACTATCTCCTACAATGAGCAGTTCTTC. Translated: CSVEALGGTISYNEQFF.

In nucleotides, the CDR3 is TGTGCCAGCAGTGACAGGGGCGCGAGCTCCTACGAGCAGTACTTC. Its protein product is CASSDRGASSYEQYF. The rearrangement uses TRBV11-1 and TRBJ2-7; 8 bases agree with TRBD1. Germline-derived CDR1 and CDR2 are SGHAT and FQDESV (reference sequence). The CDR3 length is 15 residues. The ends lost 6 bases at V and 0 bases at J; junction bases unmatched: 7.

The V and J genes are TRBV6-1 and TRBJ2-3; D call uncertain. V dropped 4 bases and J dropped 5 bases, with 7 bases sitting between them. The CDR3 runs to 12 residues. Germline V gene data show CDR1 as MNHNS and CDR2 as SASEGT. Written as DNA, the CDR3 is TGTGCCAGCAGTGCGCTTGTAGATACGCAGTATTTT. It codes for CASSALVDTQYF.

The chain recombines TRBV20-1 with TRBJ1-1, with D possibly matching TRBD1 (5 bases). Germline CDR1 is DFQATT and CDR2 is SNEGSKA (reference sequence). The CDR3 is 11 amino acids. The CDR3: CAGPTNTEAFF. Written as DNA, the CDR3 is TGCGCGGGACCGACGAACACTGAAGCTTTCTTT.

V is TRBV5-1 and J is TRBJ2-7; 7 nucleotides agree with TRBD1. Germline V lookup: CDR1 SGHRS, CDR2 YFSETQ. Germline trimming cut 7 bases from V and 2 bases from J; bases unmatched to any gene: 9. The CDR3 has 14 residues. In DNA, the CDR3 is TGCGCCAGCTCGGAGACAGGGCTCACCTACGAGCAGTACTTC. Its protein is CASSETGLTYEQYF.